This TCR beta chain comes out of a study of blood T cell repertoires in COVID-19. Study in general: Samples came from the United States, Italy and Spain, spanning acute and convalescent COVID-19. Sources were T cells, B-cell-depleted T cells, or PBMCs; the material itself was cDNA or gDNA.

As processed by the authors: Estimates of nucleated cell counts were drawn from the amplification of reference gene primers. Clones were sequenced by immunoSEQ multiplex PCR, and TCRdb holds only the in-frame ones, with some missing. V, J and clone size are those of that table, while D and trimming were read from the DNA. The sample has approximately 290,000 clones; more than 85% are singletons. Seattle researchers signed up patients amid active infection and tracked them longitudinally. There are 13 residues in the CDR3. Trimming cost V 3 bases and J 3 bases, with 9 bases left between them. Sequencing was carried out using peripheral blood. This sequence joins TRBV12-3 or TRBV12-4 and TRBJ2-7; D not resolved. The receptor comes from a woman aged 25-40 years with COVID-19, enrolled during active disease. DNA of the CDR3: TGTGCCAGCAGTTTGGGCAACCTCTACGAGCAGTACTTC. Amino acids: CASSLGNLYEQYF.